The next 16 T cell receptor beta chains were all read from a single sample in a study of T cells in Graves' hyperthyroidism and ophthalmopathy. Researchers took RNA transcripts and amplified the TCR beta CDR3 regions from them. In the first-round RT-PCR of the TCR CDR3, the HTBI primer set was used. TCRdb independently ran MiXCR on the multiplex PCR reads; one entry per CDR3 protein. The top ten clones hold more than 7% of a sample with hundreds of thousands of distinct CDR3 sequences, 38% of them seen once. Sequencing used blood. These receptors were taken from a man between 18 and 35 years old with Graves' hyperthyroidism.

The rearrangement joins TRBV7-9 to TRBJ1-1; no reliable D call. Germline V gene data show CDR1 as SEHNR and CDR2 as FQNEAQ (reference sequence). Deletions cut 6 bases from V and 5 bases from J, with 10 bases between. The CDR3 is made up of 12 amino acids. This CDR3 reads CASRPVGTEAFF. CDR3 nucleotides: TGTGCCAGCAGACCCGTCGGAACTGAAGCTTTCTTT.

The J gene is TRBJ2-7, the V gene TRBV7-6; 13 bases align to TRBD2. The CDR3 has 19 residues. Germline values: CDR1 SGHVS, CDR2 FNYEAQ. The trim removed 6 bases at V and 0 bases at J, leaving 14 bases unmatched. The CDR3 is CASSYSTSGRSTGSYEQYF. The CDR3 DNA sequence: TGTGCCAGCAGTTATTCGACTAGCGGGAGGTCCACAGGCTCCTACGAGCAGTACTTC.

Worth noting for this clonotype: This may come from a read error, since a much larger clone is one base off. In DNA, the CDR3 is TGTGCCAGCATCCTGGGGGGGGAGAGAAACACCATATATTTT. Encoded protein: CASILGGERNTIYF. V is TRBV2 and J is TRBJ1-3, with D possibly TRBD1 on 5 matching bases. Germline lookup yields CDR1 SNHLY and CDR2 FYNNEI. Trimming took 7 bases from V and 5 from J, leaving 15 bases between them. This CDR3 is built from 14 residues.

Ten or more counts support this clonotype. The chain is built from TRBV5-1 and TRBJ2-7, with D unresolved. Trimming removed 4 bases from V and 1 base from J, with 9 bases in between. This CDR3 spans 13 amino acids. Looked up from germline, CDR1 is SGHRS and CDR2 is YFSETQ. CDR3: CASSKTVSYEQYF. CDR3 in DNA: TGCGCCAGCAGCAAAACAGTGTCCTACGAGCAGTACTTC.

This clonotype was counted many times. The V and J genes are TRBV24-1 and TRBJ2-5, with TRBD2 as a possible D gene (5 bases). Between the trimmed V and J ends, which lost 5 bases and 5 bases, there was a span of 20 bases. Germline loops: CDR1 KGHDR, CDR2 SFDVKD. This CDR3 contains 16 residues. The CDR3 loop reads CATSVLTSTGFETQYF. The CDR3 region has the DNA TGTGCCACCAGTGTCCTCACATCCACGGGGTTCGAGACCCAGTACTTC.

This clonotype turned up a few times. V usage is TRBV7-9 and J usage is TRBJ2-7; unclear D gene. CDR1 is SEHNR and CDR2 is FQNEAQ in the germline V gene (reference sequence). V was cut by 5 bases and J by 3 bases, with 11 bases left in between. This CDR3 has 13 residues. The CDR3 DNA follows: TGTGCCAGCAGCCGCCCGGACCACTACGAGCAGTACTTC. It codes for CASSRPDHYEQYF.

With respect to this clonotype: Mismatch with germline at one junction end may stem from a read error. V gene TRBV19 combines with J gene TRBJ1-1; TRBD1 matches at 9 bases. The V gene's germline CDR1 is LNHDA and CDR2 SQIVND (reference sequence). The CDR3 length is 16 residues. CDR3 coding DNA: TGTGCCAGTAGTAGAGGACAGGGGTTCCTGAAGACTGAAGCTTTCTTT. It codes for CASSRGQGFLKTEAFF.

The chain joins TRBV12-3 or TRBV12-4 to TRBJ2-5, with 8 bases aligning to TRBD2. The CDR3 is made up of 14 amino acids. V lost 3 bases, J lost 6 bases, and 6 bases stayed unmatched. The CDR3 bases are TGTGCCAGCAGTTTCGGCGGGGGGAGGAAGACCCAGTACTTC. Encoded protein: CASSFGGGRKTQYF.

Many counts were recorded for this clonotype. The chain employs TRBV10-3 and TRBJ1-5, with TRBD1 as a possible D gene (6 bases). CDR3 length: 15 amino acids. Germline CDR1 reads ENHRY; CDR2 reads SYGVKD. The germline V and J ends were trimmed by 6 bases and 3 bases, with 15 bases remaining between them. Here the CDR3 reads CAIRGGTGINQPQHF. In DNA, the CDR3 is TGTGCCATCAGAGGGGGGACGGGAATCAATCAGCCCCAGCATTTT.

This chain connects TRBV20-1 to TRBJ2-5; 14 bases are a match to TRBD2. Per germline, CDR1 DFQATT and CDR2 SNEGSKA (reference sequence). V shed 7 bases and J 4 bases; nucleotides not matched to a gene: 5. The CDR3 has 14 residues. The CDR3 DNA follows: TGCAGTGTAGGACTAGCGGGAGGATCAGAGACCCAGTACTTC. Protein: CSVGLAGGSETQYF.

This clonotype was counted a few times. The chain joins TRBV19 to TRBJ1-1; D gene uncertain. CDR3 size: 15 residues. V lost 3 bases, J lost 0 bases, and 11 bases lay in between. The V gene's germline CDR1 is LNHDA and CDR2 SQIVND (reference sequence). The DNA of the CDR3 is TGTGCCAGTAGTATGCACGGGAGCTTGAACACTGAAGCTTTCTTT. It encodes CASSMHGSLNTEAFF. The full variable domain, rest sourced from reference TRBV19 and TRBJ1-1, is DGGITQSPKYLFRKEGQNVTLSCEQNLNHDAMYWYRQDPGQGLRLIYYSQIVNDFQKGDIAEGYSVSREKKESFPLTVTSAQKNPTAFYLCASSMHGSLNTEAFFGQGTRLTVV.

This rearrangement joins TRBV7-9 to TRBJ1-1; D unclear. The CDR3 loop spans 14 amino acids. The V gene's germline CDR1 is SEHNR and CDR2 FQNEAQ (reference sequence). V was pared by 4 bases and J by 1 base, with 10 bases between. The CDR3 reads CASSYDGRNTEAFF. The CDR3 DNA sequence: TGTGCCAGCAGCTACGACGGGCGGAACACTGAAGCTTTCTTT.

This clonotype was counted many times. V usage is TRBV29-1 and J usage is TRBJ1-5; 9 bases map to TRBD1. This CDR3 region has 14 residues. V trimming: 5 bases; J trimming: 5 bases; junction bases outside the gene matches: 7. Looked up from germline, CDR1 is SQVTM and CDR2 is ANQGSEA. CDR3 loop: CSVTTGQGHQPQHF. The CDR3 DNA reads TGCAGCGTTACAACCGGACAGGGGCATCAGCCCCAGCATTTT.

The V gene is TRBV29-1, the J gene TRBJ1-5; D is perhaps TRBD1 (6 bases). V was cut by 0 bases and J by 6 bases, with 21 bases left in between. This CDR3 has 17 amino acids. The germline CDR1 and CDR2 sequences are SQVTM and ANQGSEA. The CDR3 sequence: CSVEESLGAGAGQPQHF. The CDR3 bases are TGCAGCGTTGAAGAGAGTCTTGGGGCAGGGGCCGGTCAGCCCCAGCATTTT.

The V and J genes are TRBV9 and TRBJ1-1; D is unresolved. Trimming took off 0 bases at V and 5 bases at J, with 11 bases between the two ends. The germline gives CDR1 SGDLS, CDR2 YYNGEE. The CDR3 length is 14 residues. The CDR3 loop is CASSVGGRETEAFF. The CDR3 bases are TGTGCCAGCAGCGTAGGAGGGAGGGAGACTGAAGCTTTCTTT.

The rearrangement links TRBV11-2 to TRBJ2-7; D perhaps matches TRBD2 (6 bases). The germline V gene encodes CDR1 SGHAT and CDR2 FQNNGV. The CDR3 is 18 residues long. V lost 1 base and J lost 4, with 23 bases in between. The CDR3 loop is CASSLVMGGAALTYEQYF. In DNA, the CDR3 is TGTGCCAGCAGCTTAGTCATGGGGGGAGCGGCACTGACTTACGAGCAGTACTTC.